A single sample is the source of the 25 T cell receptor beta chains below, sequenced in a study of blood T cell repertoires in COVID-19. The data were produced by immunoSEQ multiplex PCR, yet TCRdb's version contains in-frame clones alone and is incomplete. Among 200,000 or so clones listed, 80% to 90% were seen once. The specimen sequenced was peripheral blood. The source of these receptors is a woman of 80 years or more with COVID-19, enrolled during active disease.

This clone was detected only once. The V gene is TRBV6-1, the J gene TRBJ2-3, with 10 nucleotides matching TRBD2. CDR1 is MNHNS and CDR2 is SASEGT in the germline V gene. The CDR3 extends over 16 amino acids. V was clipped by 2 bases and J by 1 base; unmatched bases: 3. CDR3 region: CASSEWSGGGTDTQYF. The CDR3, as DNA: TGTGCCAGCAGTGAATGGAGCGGGGGGGGCACAGATACGCAGTATTTT.

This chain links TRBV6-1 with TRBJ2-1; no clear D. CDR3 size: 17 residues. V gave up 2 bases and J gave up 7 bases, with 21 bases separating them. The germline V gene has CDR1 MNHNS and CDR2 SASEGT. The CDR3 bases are TGTGCCAGCAGTGAAATTTCATCGGCAACAAACGGGAATGAGCAGTTCTTC. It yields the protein CASSEISSATNGNEQFF.

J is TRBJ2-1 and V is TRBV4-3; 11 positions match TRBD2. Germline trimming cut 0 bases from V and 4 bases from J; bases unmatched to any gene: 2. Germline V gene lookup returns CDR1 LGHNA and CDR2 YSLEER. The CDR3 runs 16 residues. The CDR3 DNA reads TGCGCCAGCAGCCAAGATGTAGCGGGGGGGTACAATGAGCAGTTCTTC. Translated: CASSQDVAGGYNEQFF.

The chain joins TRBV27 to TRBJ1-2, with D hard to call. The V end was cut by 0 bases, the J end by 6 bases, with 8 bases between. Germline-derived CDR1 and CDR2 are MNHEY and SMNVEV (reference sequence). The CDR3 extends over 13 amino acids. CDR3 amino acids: CASSLSDTNGYTF. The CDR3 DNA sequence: TGTGCCAGCAGTTTATCTGACACGAATGGCTACACCTTC.

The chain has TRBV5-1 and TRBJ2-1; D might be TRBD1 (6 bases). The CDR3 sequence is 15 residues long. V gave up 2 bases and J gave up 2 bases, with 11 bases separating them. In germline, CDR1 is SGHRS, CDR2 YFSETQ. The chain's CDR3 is CASSFATGTYNEQFF. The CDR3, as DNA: TGCGCCAGCAGCTTCGCGACAGGTACCTACAATGAGCAGTTCTTC.

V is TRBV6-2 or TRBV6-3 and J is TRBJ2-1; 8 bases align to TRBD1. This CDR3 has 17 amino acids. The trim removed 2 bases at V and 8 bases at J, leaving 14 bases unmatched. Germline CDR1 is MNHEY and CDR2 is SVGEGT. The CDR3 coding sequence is TGTGCCAGCAGTTACGACAGACAGGGGCAGAAATCGGATGAGCAGTTCTTC. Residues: CASSYDRQGQKSDEQFF.

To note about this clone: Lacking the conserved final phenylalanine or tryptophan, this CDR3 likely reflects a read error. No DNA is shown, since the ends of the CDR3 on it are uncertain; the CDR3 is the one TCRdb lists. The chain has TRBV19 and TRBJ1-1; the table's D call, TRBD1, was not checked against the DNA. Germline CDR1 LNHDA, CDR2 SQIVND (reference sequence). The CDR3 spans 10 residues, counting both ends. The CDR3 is CASSIPQGPA.

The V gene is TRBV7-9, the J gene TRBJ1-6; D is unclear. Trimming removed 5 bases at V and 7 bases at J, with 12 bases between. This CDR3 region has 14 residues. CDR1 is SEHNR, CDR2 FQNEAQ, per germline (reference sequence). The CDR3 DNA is TGTGCCAGCAGCCCCCAGGCCACGAATTCACCCCTCCACTTT. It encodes CASSPQATNSPLHF.

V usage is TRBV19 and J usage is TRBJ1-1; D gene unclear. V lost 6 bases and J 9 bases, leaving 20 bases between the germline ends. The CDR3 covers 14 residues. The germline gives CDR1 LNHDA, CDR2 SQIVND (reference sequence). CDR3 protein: CASSPFPGVHQAFF. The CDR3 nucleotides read TGTGCCAGTAGCCCTTTTCCGGGAGTTCATCAAGCTTTCTTT.

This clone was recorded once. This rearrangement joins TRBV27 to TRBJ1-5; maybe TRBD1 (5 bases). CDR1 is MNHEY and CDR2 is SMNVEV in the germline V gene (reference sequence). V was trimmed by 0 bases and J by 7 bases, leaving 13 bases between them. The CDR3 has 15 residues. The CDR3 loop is CASSLSAGFGQPQHF. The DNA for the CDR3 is TGTGCCAGCAGTTTATCAGCAGGGTTCGGGCAGCCCCAGCATTTT.

The CDR3 sequence: CASSRAGTGNEKLFF. CDR3 bases: TGCGCCAGCAGCCGCGCGGGGACGGGTAATGAAAAACTGTTTTTT. The chain combines TRBV5-1 with TRBJ1-4, with D perhaps TRBD1 (5 bases). The CDR3 runs 15 residues. Germline V gene lookup returns CDR1 SGHRS and CDR2 YFSETQ. V was clipped by 4 bases and J by 4 bases, with 14 bases between them.

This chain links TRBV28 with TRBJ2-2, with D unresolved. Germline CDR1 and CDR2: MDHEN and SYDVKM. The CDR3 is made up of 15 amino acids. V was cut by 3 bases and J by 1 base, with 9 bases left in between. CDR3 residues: CASSLAGLNTGELFF. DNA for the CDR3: TGTGCCAGCAGTTTGGCAGGTCTGAACACCGGGGAGCTGTTTTTT. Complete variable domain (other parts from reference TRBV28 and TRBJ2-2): DVKVTQSSRYLVKRTGEKVFLECVQDMDHENMFWYRQDPGLGLRLIYFSYDVKMKEKGDIPEGYSVSREKKERFSLILESASTNQTSMYLCASSLAGLNTGELFFGEGSRLTVL.

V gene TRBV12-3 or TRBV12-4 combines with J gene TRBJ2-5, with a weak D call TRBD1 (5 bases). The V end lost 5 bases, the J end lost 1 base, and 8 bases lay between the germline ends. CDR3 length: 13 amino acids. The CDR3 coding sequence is TGTGCCAGCAGTGGACATTCCCAAGAGACCCAGTACTTC. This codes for CASSGHSQETQYF.

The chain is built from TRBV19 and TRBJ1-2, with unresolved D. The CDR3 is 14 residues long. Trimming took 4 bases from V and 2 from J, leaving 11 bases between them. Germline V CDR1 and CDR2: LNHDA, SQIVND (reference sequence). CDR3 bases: TGTGCCAGTAGTAGCGGGGTACAAAACTATGGCTACACCTTC. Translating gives CASSSGVQNYGYTF.

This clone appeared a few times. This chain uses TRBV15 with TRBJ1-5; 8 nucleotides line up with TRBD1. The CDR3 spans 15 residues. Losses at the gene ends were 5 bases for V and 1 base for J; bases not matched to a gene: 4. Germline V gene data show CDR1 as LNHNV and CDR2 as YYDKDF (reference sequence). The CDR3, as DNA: TGTGCCACCAGCGCAACAGGGGGAAGCAATCAGCCCCAGCATTTT. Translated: CATSATGGSNQPQHF.

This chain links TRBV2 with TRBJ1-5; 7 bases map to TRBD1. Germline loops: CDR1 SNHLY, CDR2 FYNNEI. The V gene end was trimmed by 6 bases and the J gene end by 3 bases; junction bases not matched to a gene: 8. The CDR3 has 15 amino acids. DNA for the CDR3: TGTGCCAGCAGAGTTCGGACAGGAAACAATCAGCCCCAGCATTTT. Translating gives CASRVRTGNNQPQHF.

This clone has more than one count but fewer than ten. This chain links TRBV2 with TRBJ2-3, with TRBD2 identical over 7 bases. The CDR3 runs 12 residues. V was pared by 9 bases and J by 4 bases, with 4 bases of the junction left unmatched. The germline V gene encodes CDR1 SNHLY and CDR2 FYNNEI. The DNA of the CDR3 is TGTGCCAGGACTAGCTACGCAGATACGCAGTATTTT. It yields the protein CARTSYADTQYF.

The chain's CDR3 is CASSQAPQGEQYF. The CDR3 DNA follows: TGTGCCAGCAGCCAAGCTCCTCAGGGCGAGCAGTACTTC. The genes are TRBV4-2 and TRBJ2-7, with a possible D match to TRBD1 (5 bases). V was clipped by 1 base and J by 6 bases, with 10 bases between them. There are 13 residues in the CDR3. CDR1 is LGHNA, CDR2 YNFKEQ, per germline.

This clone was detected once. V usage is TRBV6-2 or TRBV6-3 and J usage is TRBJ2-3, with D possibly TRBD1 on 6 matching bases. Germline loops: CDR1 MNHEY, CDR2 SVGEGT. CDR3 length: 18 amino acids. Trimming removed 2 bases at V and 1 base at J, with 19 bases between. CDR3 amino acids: CASSYDAFRDTRTDTQYF. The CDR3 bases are TGTGCCAGCAGTTACGACGCTTTCCGGGACACACGCACAGATACGCAGTATTTT.

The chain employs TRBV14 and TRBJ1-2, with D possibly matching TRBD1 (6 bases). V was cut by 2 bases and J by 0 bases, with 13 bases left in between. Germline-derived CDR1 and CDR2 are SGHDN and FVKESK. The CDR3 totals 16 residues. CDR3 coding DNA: TGTGCCAGCAGCCAAACGAACAGGGTTGCTAACTATGGCTACACCTTC. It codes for CASSQTNRVANYGYTF.

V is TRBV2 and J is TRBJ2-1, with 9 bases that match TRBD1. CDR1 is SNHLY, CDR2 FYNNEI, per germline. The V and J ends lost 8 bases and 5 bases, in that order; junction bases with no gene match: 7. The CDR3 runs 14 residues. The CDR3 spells CASLQDRGNNEQFF. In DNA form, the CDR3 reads TGTGCCAGCCTCCAGGACAGGGGCAACAATGAGCAGTTCTTC.

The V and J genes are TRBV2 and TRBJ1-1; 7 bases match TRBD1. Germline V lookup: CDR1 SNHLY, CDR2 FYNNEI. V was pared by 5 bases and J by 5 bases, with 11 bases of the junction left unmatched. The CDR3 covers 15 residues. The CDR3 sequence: CASSRHPTGRTEAFF. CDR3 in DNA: TGTGCCAGCAGTCGCCACCCGACAGGGCGGACTGAAGCTTTCTTT.

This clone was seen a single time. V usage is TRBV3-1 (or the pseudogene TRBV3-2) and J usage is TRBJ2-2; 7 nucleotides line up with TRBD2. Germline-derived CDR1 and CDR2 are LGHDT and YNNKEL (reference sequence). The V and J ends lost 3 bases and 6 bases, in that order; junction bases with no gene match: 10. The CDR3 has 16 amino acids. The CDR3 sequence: CASSHLPGGSPGELFF. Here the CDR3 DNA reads TGTGCCAGCAGCCATCTCCCGGGCGGGAGTCCCGGGGAGCTGTTTTTT.

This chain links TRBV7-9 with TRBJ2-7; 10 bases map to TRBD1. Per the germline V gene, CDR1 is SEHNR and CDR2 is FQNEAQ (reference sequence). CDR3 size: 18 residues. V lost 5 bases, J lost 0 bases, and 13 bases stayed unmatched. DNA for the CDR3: TGTGCCAGCAGCGGACTGGACAAGAGGGACAGGGGCTCCTACGAGCAGTACTTC. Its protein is CASSGLDKRDRGSYEQYF.

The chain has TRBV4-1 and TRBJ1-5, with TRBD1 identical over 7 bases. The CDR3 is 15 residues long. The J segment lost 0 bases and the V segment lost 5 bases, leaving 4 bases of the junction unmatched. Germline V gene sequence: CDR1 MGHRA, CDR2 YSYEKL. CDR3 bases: TGCGCCAGCAGCTACCGGACAGGTAGCAATCAGCCCCAGCATTTT. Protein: CASSYRTGSNQPQHF.